The rows below give T cell receptor beta chains drawn from one sample of a study of T cells in Graves' hyperthyroidism and ophthalmopathy. TCRdb called the multiplex PCR reads again in MiXCR, with one record for every CDR3 protein. Seen here are roughly 300,000 distinct CDR3 sequences, less than 30% observed once, and the top ten hold 20% to 30%. Sequencing was carried out using blood. These receptors all stem from a man aged 35 to 55 with Graves' hyperthyroidism that later progressed to Graves' ophthalmopathy. Each CDR3 is given with its conserved first and last residue. D genes are given only for firm matches. Clone size is stated in some rows and not others, as once, few, many or a class when expanded.

TRBV5-1	many	.	TRBJ2-4	CASSYGLRDIQYF	TGCGCCAGCAGCTATGGTTTACGGGACATTCAGTACTTC
TRBV11-2	many	.	TRBJ2-3	CASSPLWLQYF	TGTGCCAGCAGCCCCCTCTGGCTGCAGTATTTT
TRBV9	once	TRBD1	TRBJ1-1	CASSPSRDSGGAFF	TGTGCCAGCAGCCCATCCCGGGACAGCGGCGGGGCTTTCTTT
TRBV7-9	many	.	TRBJ1-2	CASSLVGGARNYGYTF	TGTGCCAGCAGCTTAGTGGGGGGCGCACGGAACTATGGCTACACCTTC
TRBV9	many	.	TRBJ1-1	CASSVGQAQNTEAFF	TGTGCCAGCAGCGTAGGCCAGGCCCAGAACACTGAAGCTTTCTTT
TRBV12-3/TRBV12-4	many	.	TRBJ1-1	CASSPTVRGTEAFF	TGTGCCAGCAGTCCAACAGTACGAGGCACTGAAGCTTTCTTT
TRBV12-3/TRBV12-4	few	.	TRBJ1-1	CASSFYGTEAFF	TGTGCCAGCAGTTTCTACGGAACTGAAGCTTTCTTT
TRBV7-9	many	TRBD1	TRBJ2-7	CASSLTDRVYEQYF	TGTGCCAGCAGCTTAACTGACAGGGTATACGAGCAGTACTTC
TRBV24-1	many	TRBD2	TRBJ2-2	CATSDSGLGFGGELFF	TGTGCCACCAGTGATTCTGGACTAGGATTCGGCGGGGAGCTGTTTTTT
TRBV11-2	many	TRBD1	TRBJ2-2	CASSLWAGTGTSGELFF	TGTGCCAGCAGCCTCTGGGCCGGGACAGGGACCTCCGGGGAGCTGTTTTTT
TRBV11-1	many	TRBD2	TRBJ2-5	CASSLVKTSGGVQETQYF	TGTGCCAGCAGCTTGGTTAAAACTAGCGGAGGGGTCCAAGAGACCCAGTACTTC
TRBV24-1	many	.	TRBJ2-7	CATSDLLDEQYF	TGTGCCACCAGTGATTTGCTGGACGAGCAGTACTTC
TRBV6-1	few	.	TRBJ2-7	CASRNWHEQYF	TGTGCCAGCAGAAACTGGCACGAGCAGTACTTC
TRBV6-5	.	TRBD2	TRBJ2-5	CASSYLGLAGRQETQYF	TGTGCCAGCAGTTACTTGGGACTAGCGGGACGTCAAGAGACCCAGTACTTC
TRBV2	.	TRBD2	TRBJ2-7	CASRTSDSTYEQYF	TGTGCCAGCAGGACTAGCGATAGTACCTACGAGCAGTACTTC
TRBV7-2	.	TRBD1	TRBJ2-5	CASSARDRGRETQYF	TGTGCCAGCAGCGCCCGGGACAGGGGGCGAGAGACCCAGTACTTC
TRBV12-3/TRBV12-4	many	.	TRBJ2-7	CASSSRMGEQYF	TGTGCCAGCAGTTCCCGAATGGGGGAGCAGTACTTC
TRBV24-1	few	.	TRBJ2-7	CATSDGTRTYEQYF	TGTGCCACCAGTGATGGGACACGGACCTACGAGCAGTACTTC
TRBV6-1	.	TRBD2	TRBJ2-7	CASSEERTSVTTSYEQYF	TGTGCCAGCAGTGAAGAGCGGACTAGCGTTACAACTTCCTACGAGCAGTACTTC
TRBV7-2	.	.	TRBJ1-1	CASSLALDGKAFF	TGTGCCAGCAGCTTAGCCCTCGACGGGAAAGCTTTCTTT
TRBV6-5	many	.	TRBJ1-3	CASSYSSGTYKANTIYF	TGTGCCAGCAGTTACTCGAGTGGGACGTATAAGGCAAACACCATATATTTT
TRBV28	few	.	TRBJ1-1	CASSSPGGQNTEAFF	TGTGCCAGCAGTTCTCCGGGGGGTCAGAACACTGAAGCTTTCTTT
TRBV6-2/TRBV6-3	.	.	TRBJ1-3	CASSYSGVAGKSGNTIYF	TGTGCCAGCAGTTACTCGGGCGTGGCAGGGAAGTCTGGAAACACCATATATTTT
TRBV6-5	.	.	TRBJ1-2	CASSYGADYGYTF	TGTGCCAGCAGCTACGGGGCTGACTATGGCTACACCTTC
TRBV11-3	many	.	TRBJ1-1	CASSQRQTAMNTEAFF	TGTGCCAGCAGCCAGCGGCAGACAGCTATGAACACTGAAGCTTTCTTT
TRBV27	many	TRBD1	TRBJ1-1	CASSLTGAHTEAFF	TGTGCCAGCAGTTTAACAGGGGCCCACACTGAAGCTTTCTTT
TRBV6-5	many	.	TRBJ2-7	CASRSPGAGYEQYF	TGTGCCAGCAGGTCACCAGGAGCAGGTTACGAGCAGTACTTC
TRBV5-8	many	.	TRBJ1-5	CASSLSGYQPQHF	TGTGCCAGCAGCTTGTCAGGTTATCAGCCCCAGCATTTT
TRBV28	.	.	TRBJ1-1	CASSLWGRVTEAFF	TGTGCCAGCAGTTTATGGGGTCGGGTCACTGAAGCTTTCTTT
TRBV7-2	many	TRBD1	TRBJ1-5	CASSLGDRGPGQPQHF	TGTGCCAGCAGCTTAGGGGACAGGGGGCCCGGTCAGCCCCAGCATTTT
TRBV29-1	many	TRBD1	TRBJ1-2	CSVVTGQGGYTF	TGCAGCGTTGTTACCGGACAGGGTGGCTACACCTTC
TRBV13	many	.	TRBJ1-5	CASSSLAGDTSNQPQHF	TGTGCCAGCAGCTCTCTGGCGGGGGACACGAGCAATCAGCCCCAGCATTTT
TRBV19	many	.	TRBJ1-2	CASSTAATIGYTF	TGTGCCAGTAGTACAGCCGCAACTATTGGCTACACCTTC
TRBV30	many	.	TRBJ2-4	CAWSVHLWDRGSVAKNIQYF	TGTGCCTGGAGTGTACATTTGTGGGATCGAGGGTCTGTAGCCAAAAACATTCAGTACTTC
TRBV11-1	many	.	TRBJ1-1	CASSLAPEGVTEAFF	TGTGCCAGCAGCTTAGCTCCCGAGGGTGTCACTGAAGCTTTCTTT
TRBV6-2/TRBV6-3	.	.	TRBJ2-7	CASSLDVYEQYF	TGTGCCAGCAGCTTAGACGTATACGAGCAGTACTTC
TRBV7-9	.	.	TRBJ2-4	CASSLRTKNIQYF	TGTGCCAGCAGCTTAAGAACCAAAAACATTCAGTACTTC
TRBV19	many	.	TRBJ1-3	CASSIMGNTGNTIYF	TGTGCCAGTAGTATTATGGGAAATACTGGAAACACCATATATTTT
TRBV11-3	many	.	TRBJ2-4	CASSLGSEHIQYF	TGTGCCAGCAGCTTAGGTTCAGAACACATTCAGTACTTC